This T cell receptor (beta chain) was observed in a study of STAT5B mutations in CD4+ large granular lymphocyte leukemia. Study-wide results and limits: Patient CD4-sorted repertoires looked more clonal than healthy CD4+ repertoires, even without putative leukemic clones. TRBV06-family usage was enriched in top patient clones (8/27) versus controls (2/35). 25% of private leukemic clonotypes occurred rarely in other patients' non-leukemic repertoires.

Sequencing was at survey level. Produced via immunoSEQ multiplex PCR; TCRdb's table is partial and in-frame only. Among 30,000 to 40,000 clones, under 80% were seen once, and the ten largest hold around 2.1%. The ends were cut back, 1 base at V and 7 bases at J, with 11 bases in the middle. Germline lookup yields CDR1 KGHSH and CDR2 LQKENI. The CDR3 covers 13 residues. As regards this clone: The antigen is unknown.

The chain joins TRBV18 to TRBJ2-7; possible D gene TRBD2, 6 bases. This clonotype was obtained from a human donor in good health. Sequencing was done on a sample of CD4+ T cells from blood buffy coats. This CDR3 is CASSPLAGPEQYF. CDR3 sequence (DNA): TGTGCCAGCTCACCACTCGCGGGACCGGAGCAGTACTTC.